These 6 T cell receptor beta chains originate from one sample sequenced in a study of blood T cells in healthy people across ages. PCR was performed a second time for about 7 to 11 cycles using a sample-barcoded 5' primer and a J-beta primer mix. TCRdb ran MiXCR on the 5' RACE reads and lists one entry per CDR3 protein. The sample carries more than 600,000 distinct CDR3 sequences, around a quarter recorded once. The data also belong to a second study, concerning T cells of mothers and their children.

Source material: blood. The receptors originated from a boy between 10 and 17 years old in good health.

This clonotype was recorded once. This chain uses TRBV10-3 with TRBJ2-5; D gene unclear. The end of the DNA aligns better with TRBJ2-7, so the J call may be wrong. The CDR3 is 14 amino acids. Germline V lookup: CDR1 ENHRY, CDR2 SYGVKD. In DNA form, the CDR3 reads TGTGCCATCAGTGAGTCCATGAGCCTCCACGAGCAGTACTTC. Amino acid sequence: CAISESMSLHEQYF.

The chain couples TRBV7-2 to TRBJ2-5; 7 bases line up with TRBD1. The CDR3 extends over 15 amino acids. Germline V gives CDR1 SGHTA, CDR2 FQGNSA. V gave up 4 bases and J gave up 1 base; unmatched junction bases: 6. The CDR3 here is CASSSTGIAQETQYF. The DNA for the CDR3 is TGTGCCAGCAGCTCGACAGGGATCGCCCAAGAGACCCAGTACTTC.

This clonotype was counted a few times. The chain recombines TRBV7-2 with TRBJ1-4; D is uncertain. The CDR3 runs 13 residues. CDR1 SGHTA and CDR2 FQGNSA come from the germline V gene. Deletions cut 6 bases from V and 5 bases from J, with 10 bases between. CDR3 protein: CASSATWNEKLFF. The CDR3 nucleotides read TGTGCCAGCAGTGCTACTTGGAATGAAAAACTGTTTTTT.

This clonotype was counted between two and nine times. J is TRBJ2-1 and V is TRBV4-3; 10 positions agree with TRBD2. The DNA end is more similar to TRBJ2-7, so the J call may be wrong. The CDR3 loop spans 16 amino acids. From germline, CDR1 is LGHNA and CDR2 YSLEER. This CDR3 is CASSHDTSGEYGEQYF. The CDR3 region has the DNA TGCGCCAGCAGCCATGATACTAGCGGGGAGTACGGCGAGCAGTACTTC.

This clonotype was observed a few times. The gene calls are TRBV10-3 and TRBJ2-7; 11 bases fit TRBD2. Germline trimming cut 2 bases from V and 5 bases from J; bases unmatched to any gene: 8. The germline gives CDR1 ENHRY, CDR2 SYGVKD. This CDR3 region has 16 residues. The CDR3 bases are TGTGCCATCAGTGAGGAGCTAGCGGGGGGAAGCGACGAGCAGTACTTC. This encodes CAISEELAGGSDEQYF.

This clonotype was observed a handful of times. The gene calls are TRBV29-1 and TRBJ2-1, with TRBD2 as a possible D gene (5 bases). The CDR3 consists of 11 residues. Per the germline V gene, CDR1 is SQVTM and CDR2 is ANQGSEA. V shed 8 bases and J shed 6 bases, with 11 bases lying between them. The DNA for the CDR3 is TGCAGCATGGACGAGGGCAATGAGCAGTTCTTC. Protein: CSMDEGNEQFF.